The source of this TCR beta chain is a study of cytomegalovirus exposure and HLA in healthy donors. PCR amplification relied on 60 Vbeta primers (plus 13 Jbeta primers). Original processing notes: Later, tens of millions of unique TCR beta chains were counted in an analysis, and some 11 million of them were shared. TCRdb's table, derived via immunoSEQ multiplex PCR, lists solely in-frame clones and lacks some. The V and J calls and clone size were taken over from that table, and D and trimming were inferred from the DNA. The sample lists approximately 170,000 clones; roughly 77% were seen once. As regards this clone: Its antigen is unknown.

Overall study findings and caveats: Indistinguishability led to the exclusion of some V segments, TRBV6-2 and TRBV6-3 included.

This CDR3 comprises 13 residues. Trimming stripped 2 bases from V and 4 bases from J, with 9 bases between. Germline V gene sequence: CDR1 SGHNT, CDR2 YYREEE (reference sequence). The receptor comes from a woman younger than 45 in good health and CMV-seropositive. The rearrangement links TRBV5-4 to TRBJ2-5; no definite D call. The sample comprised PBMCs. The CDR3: CASSFGSGETQYF. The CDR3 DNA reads TGTGCCAGCAGCTTCGGCTCAGGAGAGACCCAGTACTTC.